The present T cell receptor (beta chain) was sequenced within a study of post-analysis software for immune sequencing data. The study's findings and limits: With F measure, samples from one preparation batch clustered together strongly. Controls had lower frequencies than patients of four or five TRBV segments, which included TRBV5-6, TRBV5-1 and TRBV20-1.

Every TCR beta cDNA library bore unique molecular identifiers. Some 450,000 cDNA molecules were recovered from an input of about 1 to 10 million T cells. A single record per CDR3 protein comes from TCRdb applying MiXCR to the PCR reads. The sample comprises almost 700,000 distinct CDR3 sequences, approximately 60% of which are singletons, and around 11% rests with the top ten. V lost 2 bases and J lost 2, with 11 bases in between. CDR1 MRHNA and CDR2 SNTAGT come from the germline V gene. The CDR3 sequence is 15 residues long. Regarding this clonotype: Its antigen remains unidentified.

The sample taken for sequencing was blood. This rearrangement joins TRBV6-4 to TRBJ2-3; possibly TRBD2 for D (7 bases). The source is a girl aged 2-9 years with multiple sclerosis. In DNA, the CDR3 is TGTGCCAGCAGTGACGGGCGGGGGCACACAGATACGCAGTATTTT. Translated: CASSDGRGHTDTQYF.